This T cell receptor (beta chain) was identified in a study of Graves' ophthalmopathy and Graves' hyperthyroidism. Study in general: The term stable hyperthyroidism indicated an absence of ophthalmopathy within 18 months of follow-up.

Amplified material comprised TCR beta CDR3 regions derived from RNA transcripts. Scientists carried out first-round RT-PCR using HTBI primers and then a second-round multiplex PCR. TCRdb reprocessed the multiplex PCR reads with MiXCR, giving one entry per CDR3 protein. This table has approximately 1.2 million distinct CDR3 sequences, 35% to 40% appearing once. Enrolled hyperthyroidism patients had a new diagnosis, a duration under 2 months, and an age of 18 to 65. This clonotype was counted at least ten times. Antigen: not known. Study-wide results and caveats: Most thyroid-expanded clonotypes exceeding 0.001 frequency were also found in blood. The model reached around 66% sensitivity and 72.22% specificity for predicting ophthalmopathy progression.

V lost 2 bases and J lost 0, with 13 bases in between. CDR1 and CDR2 from the germline V gene are ENHRY and SYGVKD. There are 16 residues in the CDR3. This chain joins TRBV10-3 and TRBJ1-1; a possible D gene is TRBD1 (6 bases). The receptor was isolated from an adult man with Graves' hyperthyroidism. Sequencing input: peripheral blood or thyroid tissue (not recorded which). The CDR3 DNA follows: TGTGCCATCAGTGAGCGTTCCCAGGGGTTGAACACTGAAGCTTTCTTT. It encodes CAISERSQGLNTEAFF.